The 10 T cell receptor beta chains given below trace back to one sample, sequenced in a study of OX40 agonist ivuxolimab in advanced cancers. Some clones are missing from TCRdb's copy, which holds only in-frame ones; the method was immunoSEQ multiplex PCR. This sample has about 15,000 clones; roughly 80% occur once, and the top ten carry about 35%. The sequencing here drew on CD4+ or CD8+ T cells sorted from blood, taken in a trial of the OX40 agonist ivuxolimab. The source is an adult with an advanced solid tumor such as melanoma, head and neck, liver or kidney cancer.

This sequence joins TRBV7-2 and TRBJ2-1; D is possibly TRBD2 (5 bases). This CDR3 spans 15 amino acids. The V end was cut by 3 bases, the J end by 3 bases, with 12 bases between. Germline values: CDR1 SGHTA, CDR2 FQGNSA. CDR3 sequence: CASSFPQSGYNEQFF. In DNA, the CDR3 is TGTGCCAGCAGCTTCCCCCAGAGCGGCTACAATGAGCAGTTCTTC.

This clone was observed a single time. J is TRBJ2-7 and V is TRBV11-3; perhaps TRBD1 as D (6 bases). This CDR3 comprises 14 residues. Germline CDR1 is SGHNT and CDR2 is YENEEA. V lost 5 bases, J lost 3 bases, and 14 bases lay in between. CDR3 amino acids: CASSPEQGRYEQYF. CDR3 in DNA: TGTGCCAGCAGCCCGGAACAGGGCCGCTACGAGCAGTACTTC.

The count of this clone is one. The chain employs TRBV6-1 and TRBJ1-1, with a weak D call TRBD1 (6 bases). The CDR3 has 15 amino acids. V was pared by 8 bases and J by 1 base, with 17 bases between. Germline V gene lookup returns CDR1 MNHNS and CDR2 SASEGT. The CDR3, as DNA: TGTGCCAGCCCTATGGGGGGGGGCGAGAACACTGAAGCTTTCTTT. It translates to CASPMGGGENTEAFF.

This clone was detected only once. V gene TRBV7-8 combines with J gene TRBJ1-6, with D uncertain. Trimming took off 1 base at V and 5 bases at J, with 9 bases between the two ends. The CDR3 has 15 amino acids. Germline CDR1 and CDR2: SGHVS and FQNEAQ. The CDR3 DNA reads as TGTGCCAGCAGCTTAGTGATGACGGATAATTCACCCCTCCACTTT. This gives the protein CASSLVMTDNSPLHF. Variable domain in full (rest from reference TRBV7-8 and TRBJ1-6): GAGVSQSPRYKVAKRGQDVALRCDPISGHVSLFWYQQALGQGPEFLTYFQNEAQLDKSGLPSDRFFAERPEGSVSTLKIQRTQQEDSAVYLCASSLVMTDNSPLHFGNGTRLTVT.

The V and J genes are TRBV9 and TRBJ1-5; D is undetermined. This CDR3 is 12 amino acids long. The germline V gene has CDR1 SGDLS and CDR2 YYNGEE. V shed 3 bases and J shed 7 bases, with 8 bases lying between them. CDR3 protein: CASSGLGQPQHF. The CDR3 DNA reads TGTGCCAGCAGCGGCCTTGGACAGCCCCAGCATTTT.

The chain joins TRBV2 to TRBJ2-1; 9 bases align to TRBD2. This CDR3 contains 16 residues. The J segment lost 3 bases and the V segment lost 3 bases, leaving 6 bases of the junction unmatched. Looked up from germline, CDR1 is SNHLY and CDR2 is FYNNEI. The CDR3 DNA is TGTGCCAGCAGTGACCTGGGACTAGCTTTCTACAATGAGCAGTTCTTC. Translation gives CASSDLGLAFYNEQFF.

The chain uses TRBV6-5 and TRBJ2-7, with 7 positions matching TRBD2. J lost 2 bases, V lost 0 bases, and 4 bases had no gene match. CDR3 length equals 15 residues. CDR1 is MNHEY, CDR2 SVGAGI, per germline. This CDR3 is CASSYSGGSPYEQYF. The CDR3, as DNA: TGTGCCAGCAGTTACTCGGGGGGGAGCCCCTACGAGCAGTACTTC.

This sequence joins TRBV29-1 and TRBJ2-2; 8 positions agree with TRBD1. Trimming took 6 bases from V and 3 from J; bases not matched to a gene: 3. CDR3 size: 13 residues. Germline V CDR1 and CDR2: SQVTM, ANQGSEA. The CDR3 bases are TGCAGCGTCCACAGGGGGGACACCGGGGAGCTGTTTTTT. Translated, it gives CSVHRGDTGELFF.

The rearrangement joins TRBV7-9 to TRBJ2-7, with a possible D match to TRBD2 (5 bases). V shed 2 bases and J shed 7 bases, with 12 bases lying between them. The CDR3 runs 13 residues. CDR1 is SEHNR, CDR2 FQNEAQ, per germline (reference sequence). DNA of the CDR3: TGTGCCAGCAGCTTAAGCGGTTTTACTGAGCAGTACTTC. It translates to CASSLSGFTEQYF.

This chain connects TRBV7-9 to TRBJ1-6; D is unclear. In germline, CDR1 is SEHNR, CDR2 FQNEAQ (reference sequence). This CDR3 has 13 residues. Trimming stripped 1 base from V and 8 bases from J, with 6 bases between. CDR3 bases: TGTGCCAGCAGCTTAGTCGGGGATTCACCCCTCCACTTT. Residues: CASSLVGDSPLHF.